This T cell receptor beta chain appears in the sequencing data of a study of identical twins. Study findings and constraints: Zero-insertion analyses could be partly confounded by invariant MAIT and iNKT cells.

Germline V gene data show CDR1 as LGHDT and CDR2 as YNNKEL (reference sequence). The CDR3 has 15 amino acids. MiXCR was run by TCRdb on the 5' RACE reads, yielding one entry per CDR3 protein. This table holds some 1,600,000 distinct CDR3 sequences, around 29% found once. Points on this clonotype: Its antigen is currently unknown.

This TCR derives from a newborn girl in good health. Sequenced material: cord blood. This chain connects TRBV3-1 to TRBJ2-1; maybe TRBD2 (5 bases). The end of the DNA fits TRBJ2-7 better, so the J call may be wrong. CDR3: CASSQAALAYNEQYF. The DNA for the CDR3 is TGTGCCAGCAGCCAAGCCGCCCTAGCTTACAATGAGCAGTACTTC.